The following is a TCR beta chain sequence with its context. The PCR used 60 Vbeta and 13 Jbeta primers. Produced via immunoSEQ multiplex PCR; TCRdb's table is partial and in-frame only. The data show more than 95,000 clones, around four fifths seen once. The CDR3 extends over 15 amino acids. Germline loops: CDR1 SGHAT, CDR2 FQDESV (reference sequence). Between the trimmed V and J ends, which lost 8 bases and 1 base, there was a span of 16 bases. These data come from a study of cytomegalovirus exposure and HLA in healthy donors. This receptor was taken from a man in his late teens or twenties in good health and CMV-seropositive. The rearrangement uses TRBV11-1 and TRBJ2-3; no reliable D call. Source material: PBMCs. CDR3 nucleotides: TGTGCCAGCTCGGCGGTGGCATCGGGCACAGATACGCAGTATTTT. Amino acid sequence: CASSAVASGTDTQYF.